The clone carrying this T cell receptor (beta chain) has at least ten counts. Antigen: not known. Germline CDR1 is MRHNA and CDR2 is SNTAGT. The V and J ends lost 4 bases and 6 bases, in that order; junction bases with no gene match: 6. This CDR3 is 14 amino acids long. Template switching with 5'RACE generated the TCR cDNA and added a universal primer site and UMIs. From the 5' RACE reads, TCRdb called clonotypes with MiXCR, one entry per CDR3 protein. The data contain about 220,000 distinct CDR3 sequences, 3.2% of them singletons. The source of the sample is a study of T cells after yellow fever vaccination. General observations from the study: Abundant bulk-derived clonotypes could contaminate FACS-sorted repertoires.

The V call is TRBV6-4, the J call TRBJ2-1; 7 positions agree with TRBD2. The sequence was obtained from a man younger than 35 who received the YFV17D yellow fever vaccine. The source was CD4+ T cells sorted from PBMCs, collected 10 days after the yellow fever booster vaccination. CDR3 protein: CASSVQASGNEQFF. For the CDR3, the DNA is TGTGCCAGCAGTGTTCAGGCTAGCGGCAATGAGCAGTTCTTC.